Below, 32 T cell receptor beta chains from the same sample are listed, as sequenced in a study of early T cells in non-severe SARS-CoV-2 infection. MiXCR, run by TCRdb on the 5' RACE reads, gives a single entry per CDR3 protein. Here the sample spans about 77,000 distinct CDR3 sequences, 12% being singletons. Sequences were derived from whole blood, sampled at baseline. All receptors derive from an adult who was a healthcare worker with PCR-confirmed SARS-CoV-2 infection or an uninfected control (not recorded which). The donor label of this sample is uncertain.

This clonotype was picked up a small number of times. The gene calls are TRBV5-1 and TRBJ2-5; D might be TRBD2 (6 bases). The CDR3 runs 15 residues. V lost 1 base, J lost 2 bases, and 12 bases lay in between. Germline V gives CDR1 SGHRS, CDR2 YFSETQ. The CDR3 region is CASSLYGGEQETQYF. CDR3 DNA: TGCGCCAGCAGCTTGTACGGGGGAGAACAAGAGACCCAGTACTTC.

This clonotype was seen repeatedly, ten times or more. The chain is built from TRBV14 and TRBJ2-3; no definite D call. The V gene's germline CDR1 is SGHDN and CDR2 FVKESK. This CDR3 has 13 amino acids. V gave up 2 bases and J gave up 4 bases, with 7 bases separating them. CDR3 amino acids: CASSQNPSDTQYF. The CDR3 coding sequence is TGTGCCAGCAGCCAAAACCCTTCAGATACGCAGTATTTT. Complete variable domain (other parts from reference TRBV14 and TRBJ2-3): EAGVTQFPSHSVIEKGQTVTLRCDPISGHDNLYWYRRVMGKEIKFLLHFVKESKQDESGMPNNRFLAERTGGTYSTLKVQPAELEDSGVYFCASSQNPSDTQYFGPGTRLTVL.

The rearrangement links TRBV18 to TRBJ1-1; D call uncertain. This CDR3 is built from 13 residues. The germline gives CDR1 KGHSH, CDR2 LQKENI. V was cut by 4 bases and J by 0 bases, with 6 bases left in between. The chain's CDR3 is CASSRDLNTEAFF. DNA of the CDR3: TGTGCCAGCTCACGCGACTTGAACACTGAAGCTTTCTTT.

There are many counts of this clonotype. This chain uses TRBV10-3 with TRBJ2-2, with D perhaps matching TRBD2 (6 bases). Germline CDR1 and CDR2: ENHRY and SYGVKD. V lost 6 bases and J 2 bases, leaving 10 bases between the germline ends. The CDR3 has 14 residues. The CDR3 DNA reads TGTGCCATCAGGGAGGGAACTAACACCGGGGAGCTGTTTTTT. It yields the protein CAIREGTNTGELFF.

This clonotype was seen only a few times. The V and J genes are TRBV29-1 and TRBJ2-1; possibly TRBD1 for D (6 bases). CDR1 is SQVTM, CDR2 ANQGSEA, per germline. CDR3 length equals 15 residues. With 1 base removed from V and 7 bases from J, the gap between germline ends came to 17 bases. The CDR3 sequence: CSVEVSGGGWNEQFF. The CDR3 DNA follows: TGCAGCGTTGAAGTTTCCGGTGGGGGCTGGAATGAGCAGTTCTTC.

At least ten counts were recorded for this clonotype. V usage is TRBV7-8 and J usage is TRBJ2-1; either TRBD1 or TRBD2 may supply D (5 bases each). Germline lookup yields CDR1 SGHVS and CDR2 FQNEAQ. The ends were cut back, 3 bases at V and 10 bases at J, with 10 bases in the middle. This CDR3 comprises 12 residues. The DNA for the CDR3 is TGTGCCAGCAGCTTGGGGGATGGGGAGCAGTTCTTC. Protein product: CASSLGDGEQFF.

This chain connects TRBV24-1 to TRBJ1-2; unclear D gene. V lost 4 bases to trimming and J lost 8 bases, with 13 bases between them. Germline CDR1 and CDR2: KGHDR and SFDVKD. The CDR3 loop spans 13 amino acids. The CDR3 loop reads CATSDPSTGGYTF. In DNA, the CDR3 is TGTGCCACCAGTGACCCGTCGACGGGAGGCTACACCTTC.

This clonotype was recorded at least ten times. The CDR3 region is CASSLGTGPSGNTIYF. CDR3 nucleotides: TGTGCCAGCAGCTTAGGGACGGGACCCTCTGGAAACACCATATATTTT. V and J are TRBV7-6 and TRBJ1-3, with D perhaps matching TRBD1 (5 bases). Looked up from germline, CDR1 is SGHVS and CDR2 is FNYEAQ. Trimming stripped 1 base from V and 0 bases from J, with 10 bases between. The CDR3 length is 16 residues.

This clonotype occurred a few times. The gene calls are TRBV29-1 and TRBJ1-2; 11 bases are a match to TRBD1. The J segment lost 3 bases and the V segment lost 3 bases, leaving 9 bases of the junction unmatched. The CDR3 runs 16 residues. The V gene's germline CDR1 is SQVTM and CDR2 ANQGSEA. The CDR3 loop is CSVDLEGTGGDYGYTF. DNA of the CDR3: TGCAGCGTTGACCTGGAGGGGACAGGGGGTGACTATGGCTACACCTTC. Full variable domain (remainder filled in from reference TRBV29-1 and TRBJ1-2): SAVISQKPSRDICQRGTSLTIQCQVDSQVTMMFWYRQQPGQSLTLIATANQGSEATYESGFVIDKFPISRPNLTFSTLTVSNMSPEDSSIYLCSVDLEGTGGDYGYTFGSGTRLTVV.

This clonotype was observed many times. The genes are TRBV12-3 or TRBV12-4 and TRBJ1-1; no clear D. CDR3 length equals 12 residues. V gave up 1 base and J gave up 6 bases, with 6 bases separating them. CDR3 in amino acids: CASSLDISEAFF. The CDR3 coding sequence is TGTGCCAGCAGTTTAGATATCTCTGAAGCTTTCTTT.

The sample holds many counts of this clonotype. This chain joins TRBV7-9 and TRBJ1-1, with D possibly being TRBD1 (5 bases). V dropped 0 bases and J dropped 5 bases, with 7 bases sitting between them. The CDR3 loop spans 13 amino acids. Germline V gene lookup returns CDR1 SEHNR and CDR2 FQNEAQ (reference sequence). CDR3 nucleotide sequence: TGTGCCAGCAGCTTAGCTGCAGGGACTGAAGCTTTCTTT. Residues: CASSLAAGTEAFF.

The chain joins TRBV19 to TRBJ2-7; D remains unclear. V gave up 3 bases and J gave up 2 bases, with 11 bases separating them. Looked up from germline, CDR1 is LNHDA and CDR2 is SQIVND (reference sequence). The CDR3 extends over 14 amino acids. The CDR3 nucleotides are TGTGCCAGTAGTATCACTCTATACCCCTACGAGCAGTACTTC. Protein: CASSITLYPYEQYF. Full variable domain (remainder filled in from reference TRBV19 and TRBJ2-7): DGGITQSPKYLFRKEGQNVTLSCEQNLNHDAMYWYRQDPGQGLRLIYYSQIVNDFQKGDIAEGYSVSREKKESFPLTVTSAQKNPTAFYLCASSITLYPYEQYFGPGTRLTVT.

The chain joins TRBV6-1 to TRBJ1-5, with D possibly being TRBD1 (5 bases). The CDR3 consists of 15 residues. Looked up from germline, CDR1 is MNHNS and CDR2 is SASEGT. V lost 8 bases and J 7 bases, leaving 21 bases between the germline ends. The CDR3 reads CASGLPGTQWQPQHF. CDR3 DNA: TGTGCCAGCGGGCTTCCCGGGACCCAGTGGCAGCCCCAGCATTTT.

The chain carries TRBV5-1 and TRBJ2-1, with 9 bases aligning to TRBD2. Germline V gene sequence: CDR1 SGHRS, CDR2 YFSETQ. The V segment lost 1 base and the J segment 6 bases; nucleotides outside the gene matches: 5. The CDR3 spans 15 residues. The CDR3 loop reads CASSLSGGGVNEQFF. Here the CDR3 DNA reads TGCGCCAGCAGCTTGTCTGGCGGGGGGGTCAATGAGCAGTTCTTC.

This clonotype was observed many times. The chain recombines TRBV4-1 with TRBJ2-7, with 7 bases aligning to TRBD1. This CDR3 has 15 amino acids. Germline V gene data show CDR1 as MGHRA and CDR2 as YSYEKL. V lost 0 bases, J lost 7 bases, and 9 bases stayed unmatched. CDR3 bases: TGCGCCAGCAGCCAAGAGGGGACAGCCGAGGGGGAGCAGTACTTC. Translation: CASSQEGTAEGEQYF.

V and J are TRBV6-2 or TRBV6-3 and TRBJ1-3; D remains ambiguous. The germline V and J ends were trimmed by 6 bases and 4 bases, with 16 bases remaining between them. The CDR3 has 15 amino acids. CDR1 is MNHEY and CDR2 is SVGEGT in the germline V gene. CDR3 coding DNA: TGTGCCAGCAGGCACCTGGACCGCAAGGGAAACACCATATATTTT. It yields the protein CASRHLDRKGNTIYF.

This clonotype has at least ten counts. The rearrangement joins TRBV19 to TRBJ2-2; TRBD2 matches 8 bases. With 7 bases clipped from V and 9 bases from J, the junction kept 10 bases outside the gene matches. This CDR3 contains 14 residues. CDR1 and CDR2 (germline): LNHDA, SQIVND (reference sequence). CDR3: CASTLLSGGRELFF. The CDR3 bases are TGTGCCAGTACCCTTTTATCGGGAGGGCGGGAGCTGTTTTTT.

CDR3 sequence reads: CASSPRAENTEAFF. The CDR3 DNA sequence: TGTGCCAGCTCACCACGGGCGGAGAACACTGAAGCTTTCTTT. The chain links TRBV18 to TRBJ1-1, with D unclear. The CDR3 consists of 14 residues. Trimming shortened V by 1 base and J by 1 base, and 7 bases separated the two germline ends. CDR1 and CDR2 from the germline V gene are KGHSH and LQKENI.

Notes on this clonotype: At one end, the junction sequence differs from germline, possibly due to a read error. The V call is TRBV2, the J call TRBJ2-5; D tentatively reads TRBD1 or TRBD2 (5 bases each). CDR3 length equals 14 residues. Germline V CDR1 and CDR2: SNHLY, FYNNEI. The DNA of the CDR3 is TGTGCCAGCAGAGACAGCCTCGGAGGCGAGAACCAGTACTTC. This gives the protein CASRDSLGGENQYF.

This chain joins TRBV7-9 and TRBJ2-2, with 10 bases matching TRBD2. V shed 4 bases, J shed 1 base, and the junction held 3 bases outside the gene matches. The CDR3 contains 16 residues. Germline V gene sequence: CDR1 SEHNR, CDR2 FQNEAQ (reference sequence). The CDR3 DNA follows: TGTGCCAGCAGCTCTAGACTAGCGGGGAACACCGGGGAGCTGTTTTTT. This gives the protein CASSSRLAGNTGELFF. The variable domain in full, completed from reference TRBV7-9 and TRBJ2-2, reads DTGVSQNPRHKITKRGQNVTFRCDPISEHNRLYWYRQTLGQGPEFLTYFQNEAQLEKSRLLSDRFSAERPKGSFSTLEIQRTEQGDSAMYLCASSSRLAGNTGELFFGEGSRLTVL.

This clonotype was picked up a small number of times. In DNA, the CDR3 is TGTGCCAGCAGGCGGGGTTTGGATTCACCCCTCCACTTT. This sequence encodes CASRRGLDSPLHF. The chain recombines TRBV6-5 with TRBJ1-6; D unresolved. The CDR3 has 13 residues. Germline loops: CDR1 MNHEY, CDR2 SVGAGI. Between the trimmed V and J ends, which lost 6 bases and 8 bases, there was a span of 11 bases.

The chain joins TRBV2 to TRBJ2-3; no definite D call. The length of the CDR3 is 14 residues. CDR1 is SNHLY, CDR2 FYNNEI, per germline. V gave up 4 bases and J gave up 0 bases, with 8 bases separating them. CDR3 region: CASSAGTSTDTQYF. CDR3 bases: TGTGCCAGCAGTGCTGGAACTAGCACAGATACGCAGTATTTT. The full variable domain, in which reference TRBV2 and TRBJ2-3 provide the parts outside the CDR3, is EPEVTQTPSHQVTQMGQEVILRCVPISNHLYFYWYRQILGQKVEFLVSFYNNEISEKSEIFDDQFSVERPDGSNFTLKIRSTKLEDSAMYFCASSAGTSTDTQYFGPGTRLTVL.

In its sample, this clonotype was seen a few times. This rearrangement joins TRBV2 to TRBJ2-1, with D uncertain. V dropped 2 bases and J dropped 1 base, with 9 bases sitting between them. The CDR3 has 15 amino acids. Germline V gene sequence: CDR1 SNHLY, CDR2 FYNNEI. The CDR3: CASSERLVSYNEQFF. Written as DNA, the CDR3 is TGTGCCAGCAGTGAACGGCTAGTATCCTACAATGAGCAGTTCTTC.

This clonotype has at least ten counts. J is TRBJ2-1 and V is TRBV4-1, with D tentatively TRBD1 (6 bases). Looked up from germline, CDR1 is MGHRA and CDR2 is YSYEKL. The CDR3 runs to 19 residues. Between the trimmed V and J ends, which lost 5 bases and 4 bases, there was a span of 27 bases. The DNA of the CDR3 is TGCGCCAGCAGCGACCAGGGCTACCAGACAGGTGCTGTGTACAATGAGCAGTTCTTC. As protein: CASSDQGYQTGAVYNEQFF.

In its sample, this clonotype was seen many times. This chain joins TRBV19 and TRBJ1-4, with D hard to call. Germline loops: CDR1 LNHDA, CDR2 SQIVND (reference sequence). The CDR3 covers 14 residues. V lost 4 bases and J lost 0, with 6 bases in between. The CDR3 protein is CASSTRATNEKLFF. In DNA form, the CDR3 reads TGTGCCAGTAGTACCCGAGCAACTAATGAAAAACTGTTTTTT.

In its sample, this clonotype was seen many times. The rearrangement links TRBV5-1 to TRBJ2-2; D remains unclear. Germline values: CDR1 SGHRS, CDR2 YFSETQ. The length of the CDR3 is 14 residues. V lost 4 bases to trimming and J lost 9 bases, with 16 bases between them. The CDR3 DNA is TGCGCCAGCAGCCCCGGTGACTCGCTTCGGGAGCTGTTTTTT. This gives the protein CASSPGDSLRELFF.

The rearrangement uses TRBV2 and TRBJ1-1, with D hard to call. The germline CDR1 and CDR2 sequences are SNHLY and FYNNEI. The CDR3 has 13 amino acids. Trimming took off 5 bases at V and 5 bases at J, with 12 bases between the two ends. The chain's CDR3 is CASSFTEGTEAFF. Here the CDR3 DNA reads TGTGCCAGCAGTTTCACGGAAGGTACTGAAGCTTTCTTT.

This chain joins TRBV20-1 and TRBJ2-1, with unresolved D. V was shortened by 5 bases and J by 6 bases, with 11 bases between the two germline ends. This CDR3 is built from 12 residues. CDR1 is DFQATT, CDR2 SNEGSKA, per germline (reference sequence). The CDR3 reads CSAPLRANEQFF. The CDR3 bases are TGCAGTGCTCCCCTTCGGGCCAATGAGCAGTTCTTC.

This clonotype was counted a few times. The chain couples TRBV10-1 to TRBJ2-1, with TRBD1 matching over 9 bases. The CDR3 has 13 amino acids. CDR1 is WNHNN, CDR2 SYGVQD, per germline (reference sequence). J was trimmed by 16 bases and V by 3 bases; bases with no gene match: 10. Here the CDR3 DNA reads TGCGCCAGCAGTGACCCATTGCGGGACAGGGTTTTCTTC. Encoded protein: CASSDPLRDRVFF.

This clonotype was seen a few times. Here the CDR3 reads CASSVRGLAGLEQFF. CDR3 in DNA: TGTGCCAGCTCAGTACGGGGACTAGCGGGGCTCGAGCAGTTCTTC. V usage is TRBV18 and J usage is TRBJ2-1, with TRBD2 matching 13 bases. This CDR3 is built from 15 residues. The V gene end was trimmed by 5 bases and the J gene end by 10 bases; junction bases not matched to a gene: 8. Germline V gene data show CDR1 as KGHSH and CDR2 as LQKENI.

The rearrangement uses TRBV7-2 and TRBJ1-2; unclear D gene. CDR3 length: 14 residues. V dropped 1 base and J dropped 0 bases, with 6 bases sitting between them. Germline V gene data show CDR1 as SGHTA and CDR2 as FQGNSA. The CDR3 coding sequence is TGTGCCAGCAGCTTAGAACGGACTAACTATGGCTACACCTTC. It codes for CASSLERTNYGYTF.

There are a few counts of this clonotype. The chain is built from TRBV6-2 or TRBV6-3 and TRBJ2-1; TRBD1 aligns across 8 bases. Trimming at V came to 8 bases and at J to 6 bases, leaving 3 bases not matched to a gene. Germline CDR1 and CDR2: MNHEY and SVGEGT. This CDR3 contains 12 residues. The CDR3 reads CASLDRVNEQFF. CDR3 nucleotide sequence: TGTGCCAGCTTGGACAGGGTCAATGAGCAGTTCTTC.